These T cell receptor beta chains were read from a single sample in a study of cytotoxic CD8 clonotypes in ibrutinib-treated CLL. Profiling relied on immunoSEQ multiplex PCR, and the TCRdb table lists in-frame clones only, not all of them. Among some 290,000 clones listed, roughly 80% were seen once. The sample here was PBMCs, taken before ibrutinib treatment. The receptors come from a human donor with chronic lymphocytic leukemia. The conserved cysteine and the conserved F or W are not part of the CDR3 here. Fields, in order: J gene, clone size, V gene, CDR3 protein. Clone size is shown for a subset of rows, as once, few, many or a class of expanded clone.

J: TRBJ2-1
size: .
V: TRBV5-1
CDR3: ASSPGLAGGGDNEQF

J: TRBJ1-3
size: .
V: TRBV5-1
CDR3: ASSSQGSGNTIY

J: TRBJ1-1
size: .
V: TRBV10-3
CDR3: AISVPGQGNPEAF

J: TRBJ2-7
size: .
V: TRBV28
CDR3: ASSTRISGARYEQY

J: TRBJ2-7
size: .
V: TRBV6-5
CDR3: ASSHRVSYEQY

J: TRBJ2-1
size: .
V: TRBV19
CDR3: ASSRDRNNEQF

J: TRBJ1-1
size: .
V: TRBV9
CDR3: ASSVGQGGGTEAF

J: TRBJ2-5
size: .
V: TRBV27
CDR3: ASKQGLETQY

J: TRBJ1-4
size: .
V: TRBV2
CDR3: ASSEAVGSKLF

J: TRBJ2-7
size: .
V: TRBV6-4
CDR3: ASSDKGSSYEQY

J: TRBJ1-5
size: few
V: TRBV18
CDR3: ASSQTGPNQPQH

J: TRBJ2-2
size: .
V: TRBV29-1
CDR3: SVSGPFGAGELF

J: TRBJ2-7
size: .
V: TRBV6-6
CDR3: ASSYVDGEQY

J: TRBJ2-1
size: .
V: TRBV7-9
CDR3: ASSSWVGAHNEQF

J: TRBJ1-3
size: few
V: TRBV27
CDR3: ASSSAVAGNTIY

J: TRBJ1-1
size: .
V: TRBV19
CDR3: ASSTQGRTEAF

J: TRBJ2-1
size: .
V: TRBV5-4
CDR3: ASSTQLAGVSNEQF

J: TRBJ1-2
size: .
V: TRBV10-3
CDR3: AISESGKPGGYT

J: TRBJ2-5
size: .
V: TRBV5-1
CDR3: ASSLELAGGQLETQY

J: TRBJ1-5
size: few
V: TRBV27
CDR3: ASSFRQGRAQH

J: TRBJ2-7
size: .
V: TRBV14
CDR3: ASSLAGFEQY

J: TRBJ2-1
size: once
V: TRBV9
CDR3: ASSVAMTIDNEQF

J: TRBJ2-5
size: .
V: TRBV5-1
CDR3: ASSFGLRDTRETQY

J: TRBJ1-2
size: .
V: TRBV9
CDR3: ASSVGQGSGYT

J: TRBJ1-1
size: .
V: TRBV9
CDR3: ASSPDRGTEAF

J: TRBJ2-3
size: .
V: TRBV27
CDR3: ASTPGRRWSDTQY

J: TRBJ2-7
size: .
V: TRBV5-1
CDR3: ASGAGGTGDEQY

J: TRBJ2-3
size: few
V: TRBV4-1
CDR3: ASSQTGGYTDTQY

J: TRBJ2-1
size: once
V: TRBV30
CDR3: AWSPGSSNWNEQF

J: TRBJ1-2
size: .
V: TRBV18
CDR3: ASSPRQMEGYT

J: TRBJ2-4
size: .
V: TRBV14
CDR3: ASSQDRGRGVGDIQY

J: TRBJ1-2
size: few
V: TRBV4-1
CDR3: ASSQWQGYGYT

J: TRBJ2-2
size: .
V: TRBV27
CDR3: ASRPGQGRKNTGELF

J: TRBJ2-5
size: .
V: TRBV2
CDR3: ASSGATQETQY

J: TRBJ2-7
size: .
V: TRBV20-1
CDR3: SVRRVYEQY

J: TRBJ2-5
size: .
V: TRBV30
CDR3: AWSDGQGSRTQY

J: TRBJ1-5
size: .
V: TRBV19
CDR3: ASRHQDTYNQPQH

J: TRBJ2-2
size: .
V: TRBV6-5
CDR3: ASSDKGPGELF

J: TRBJ2-2
size: few
V: TRBV7-3
CDR3: ASSYLAGASTGELF